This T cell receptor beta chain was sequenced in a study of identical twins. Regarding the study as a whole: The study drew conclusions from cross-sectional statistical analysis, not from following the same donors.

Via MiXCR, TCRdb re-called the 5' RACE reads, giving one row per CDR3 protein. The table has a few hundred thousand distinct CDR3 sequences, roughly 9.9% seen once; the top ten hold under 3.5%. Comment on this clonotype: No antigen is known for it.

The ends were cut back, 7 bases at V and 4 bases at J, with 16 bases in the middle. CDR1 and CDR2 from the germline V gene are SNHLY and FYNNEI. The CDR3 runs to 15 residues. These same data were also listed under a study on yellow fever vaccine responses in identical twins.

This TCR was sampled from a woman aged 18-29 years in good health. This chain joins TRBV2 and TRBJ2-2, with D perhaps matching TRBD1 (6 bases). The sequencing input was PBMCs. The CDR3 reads CASTPEQGITGELFF. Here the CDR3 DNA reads TGTGCCAGCACTCCCGAACAGGGCATCACCGGGGAGCTGTTTTTT.